Each of the 28 T cell receptor beta chains below was sequenced from the same sample in a study of PD-L1 blockade in urothelial cancer. The time point here: peripheral blood 6 weeks after treatment start. The method was immunoSEQ multiplex PCR; TCRdb's version includes in-frame clones alone and lacks a portion of them. The repertoire has 40,000 or so clones, 86% of them found once; the top ten carry roughly a quarter. The specimen comprised PBMCs, sampled around atezolizumab (anti-PD-L1) treatment. These receptors were taken from a man in his fifties or sixties with urothelial cancer.

V usage is TRBV2 and J usage is TRBJ2-7; D is possibly TRBD1 (6 bases). The CDR3 runs to 12 residues. In germline, CDR1 is SNHLY, CDR2 FYNNEI. V lost 6 bases and J 6 bases, leaving 12 bases between the germline ends. As DNA, the CDR3 is TGTGCCAGCAGAGAACAGGGCCGCGAGCAGTACTTC. It specifies CASREQGREQYF.

The chain recombines TRBV5-1 with TRBJ2-7; maybe TRBD2 (7 bases). This CDR3 has 13 amino acids. V lost 5 bases, J lost 7 bases, and 16 bases lay in between. Looked up from germline, CDR1 is SGHRS and CDR2 is YFSETQ. DNA of the CDR3: TGCGCCAGCAGGGGGGGGGACAATGGTGAGCAGTACTTC. This gives the protein CASRGGDNGEQYF.

The rearrangement joins TRBV15 to TRBJ2-3, with D possibly TRBD1 on 5 matching bases. Trimming removed 4 bases from V and 1 base from J, with 9 bases in between. The germline CDR1 and CDR2 sequences are LNHNV and YYDKDF (reference sequence). CDR3 length: 14 residues. Written as DNA, the CDR3 is TGTGCCACCAGCACCCAGGGTGGCACAGATACGCAGTATTTT. Protein: CATSTQGGTDTQYF.

The table lists this clone with a count of one. The chain couples TRBV7-8 to TRBJ1-6, with 9 bases lining up with TRBD1. The germline CDR1 and CDR2 sequences are SGHVS and FQNEAQ. V lost 4 bases and J lost 8; bases outside the gene matches: 3. The CDR3 spans 14 residues. The CDR3 DNA reads TGTGCCAGCAGCTGGGGACAGGGTCATTCACCCCTCCACTTT. It specifies CASSWGQGHSPLHF.

A single count supports this clone. The chain links TRBV6-6 to TRBJ2-2, with 10 bases aligning to TRBD2. This CDR3 has 16 amino acids. The germline V gene has CDR1 MNHNY and CDR2 SVGAGI (reference sequence). Unmatched junction bases numbered 7, after V lost 5 bases and J lost 4 bases. CDR3 loop: CASSSGGGGGTGELFF. Written as DNA, the CDR3 is TGTGCCAGCAGTAGCGGGGGGGGAGGTGGCACCGGGGAGCTGTTTTTT.

The CDR3 protein is CASTGQGRINQPQHF. The CDR3 DNA reads TGTGCCAGCACGGGACAGGGGCGCATCAATCAGCCCCAGCATTTT. The chain recombines TRBV2 with TRBJ1-5; 10 bases agree with TRBD1. The germline V gene encodes CDR1 SNHLY and CDR2 FYNNEI. Germline trimming cut 7 bases from V and 3 bases from J; bases unmatched to any gene: 6. CDR3 length: 15 amino acids.

This clone was seen a few times. The chain links TRBV7-9 to TRBJ1-1, with no clear D. CDR1 and CDR2 from the germline V gene are SEHNR and FQNEAQ (reference sequence). The length of the CDR3 is 12 residues. V gave up 5 bases and J gave up 6 bases, with 10 bases separating them. The CDR3, as DNA: TGTGCCAGCAGCCCGGTCAGCGCTGAAGCTTTCTTT. Translation: CASSPVSAEAFF.

The chain joins TRBV13 to TRBJ1-2, with 12 positions matching TRBD1. The CDR3 covers 16 residues. The germline gives CDR1 PRHDT, CDR2 FYEKMQ (reference sequence). The V and J ends lost 0 bases and 7 bases, in that order; junction bases with no gene match: 6. The CDR3 loop reads CASSLGAGTGGSGYTF. In nucleotides, the CDR3 is TGTGCCAGCAGCTTAGGGGCCGGGACAGGGGGCTCTGGCTACACCTTC.

The chain couples TRBV11-3 to TRBJ2-1; D might be TRBD1 (5 bases). Looked up from germline, CDR1 is SGHNT and CDR2 is YENEEA. CDR3 length equals 15 residues. The germline V and J ends were trimmed by 3 bases and 2 bases, with 11 bases remaining between them. The CDR3 protein is CASSLSAGPYNEQFF. The DNA of the CDR3 is TGTGCCAGCAGCTTGTCCGCAGGGCCCTACAATGAGCAGTTCTTC.

This chain links TRBV9 with TRBJ1-2; D unclear. The CDR3 covers 15 residues. The germline V and J ends were trimmed by 2 bases and 6 bases, with 17 bases remaining between them. Germline V gene data show CDR1 as SGDLS and CDR2 as YYNGEE. CDR3 protein: CASSVTAGLNHGYTF. CDR3 DNA: TGTGCCAGCAGCGTGACGGCCGGACTGAACCATGGCTACACCTTC.

V and J are TRBV18 and TRBJ2-1; the match to TRBD2 covers 7 bases. Germline V CDR1 and CDR2: KGHSH, LQKENI. V dropped 3 bases and J dropped 6; count of bases not matched to a gene: 2. The CDR3 has 13 amino acids. CDR3 protein: CASSPGGGNEQFF. CDR3 in DNA: TGTGCCAGCTCACCGGGCGGGGGCAATGAGCAGTTCTTC.

The chain is built from TRBV14 and TRBJ2-7, with D maybe TRBD1 (5 bases). CDR1 and CDR2 (germline): SGHDN, FVKESK. The CDR3 totals 16 residues. V gave up 3 bases and J gave up 6 bases, with 21 bases separating them. The CDR3 protein is CASSHLRAGSVGEQYF. The DNA for the CDR3 is TGTGCCAGCAGCCACCTTCGGGCAGGGTCGGTGGGCGAGCAGTACTTC.

The gene calls are TRBV6-5 and TRBJ1-4; 8 bases line up with TRBD1. Germline V gene lookup returns CDR1 MNHEY and CDR2 SVGAGI. Trimming removed 3 bases from V and 10 bases from J; junction bases left unmatched: 10. The CDR3 runs 15 residues. The DNA of the CDR3 is TGTGCCAGCAGTTATAATGGACAGGGTATGGGAAAACTGTTTTTT. It codes for CASSYNGQGMGKLFF.

The chain uses TRBV18 and TRBJ2-6; TRBD1 matches at 7 bases. Germline V gene data show CDR1 as KGHSH and CDR2 as LQKENI. Trimming removed 4 bases from V and 1 base from J; junction bases left unmatched: 1. CDR3 length equals 15 residues. CDR3 residues: CASSQGASGANVLTF. The CDR3 nucleotides read TGTGCCAGCTCACAGGGGGCTTCTGGGGCCAACGTCCTGACTTTC.

Comments on this clone: At one end the junction does not follow the germline gene, possibly because of a read error. The chain couples TRBV23-1 to TRBJ2-5; 10 nucleotides line up with TRBD2. TRBV23-1 is an ORF; its function is uncertain. The CDR3 covers 13 residues. CDR3 sequence (DNA): TGTTACGGTGGAGCGGGAGGGCAAGAGACCCAGTACTTC. Protein product: CYGGAGGQETQYF.

V usage is TRBV5-1 and J usage is TRBJ2-5; TRBD1 matches at 7 bases. This CDR3 has 16 amino acids. Germline V gene lookup returns CDR1 SGHRS and CDR2 YFSETQ. V shed 1 base and J 0 bases; nucleotides not matched to a gene: 6. This CDR3 reads CASSLNWDRNQETQYF. CDR3 in DNA: TGCGCCAGCAGCTTGAACTGGGACAGAAACCAAGAGACCCAGTACTTC.

The rearrangement uses TRBV9 and TRBJ2-7; 9 bases align to TRBD1. Germline V lookup: CDR1 SGDLS, CDR2 YYNGEE. V shed 6 bases, J shed 1 base, and the junction held 8 bases outside the gene matches. The CDR3 consists of 15 residues. The CDR3 coding sequence is TGTGCCAGCACCACGGGACAGGGAAGTTCCTACGAGCAGTACTTC. It is translated as CASTTGQGSSYEQYF.

V gene TRBV12-5 combines with J gene TRBJ2-3; D might be TRBD2 (6 bases). This CDR3 spans 17 amino acids. Germline values: CDR1 LGHNT, CDR2 FRNRAP. Between the trimmed V and J ends, which lost 0 bases and 8 bases, there was a span of 21 bases. In nucleotides, the CDR3 is TGTGCTAGTGGTTTGGTCGGTTTGGAGGGGACCGATGTTACGCAGTATTTT. Protein product: CASGLVGLEGTDVTQYF.

V and J are TRBV7-2 and TRBJ1-5; D perhaps matches TRBD1 (5 bases). With 4 bases removed from V and 7 bases from J, the gap between germline ends came to 14 bases. Germline assignment: CDR1 SGHTA and CDR2 FQGNSA. This CDR3 contains 14 residues. The DNA of the CDR3 is TGTGCCAGCAGCTATCCAGGGATGAGGCAGCCCCAGCATTTT. Translation: CASSYPGMRQPQHF.

J is TRBJ1-1 and V is TRBV11-3; possibly TRBD1 for D (6 bases). The germline V and J ends were trimmed by 5 bases and 1 base, with 17 bases remaining between them. Germline V gene lookup returns CDR1 SGHNT and CDR2 YENEEA. CDR3 size: 16 residues. The CDR3 coding sequence is TGTGCCAGCAGCCAGTCGGGGGGCGTTCGGAACACTGAAGCTTTCTTT. Protein sequence: CASSQSGGVRNTEAFF.

V is TRBV11-3 and J is TRBJ2-1; D is perhaps TRBD2 (7 bases). The CDR3 spans 17 residues. The germline V and J ends were trimmed by 0 bases and 3 bases, with 15 bases remaining between them. The germline CDR1 and CDR2 sequences are SGHNT and YENEEA. The CDR3 spells CASSLDLGGASYNEQFF. CDR3 sequence (DNA): TGTGCCAGCAGCTTAGATCTTGGGGGGGCCAGCTACAATGAGCAGTTCTTC.

Only one count was recorded for this clone. This chain links TRBV2 with TRBJ1-1; no definite D call. The CDR3 sequence is 12 residues long. The germline V gene has CDR1 SNHLY and CDR2 FYNNEI. V gave up 4 bases and J gave up 3 bases, with 6 bases separating them. In DNA form, the CDR3 reads TGTGCCAGCAGTGTTCGGGACACTGAAGCTTTCTTT. It codes for CASSVRDTEAFF. Combining the CDR3 with reference TRBV2 and TRBJ1-1 gives the whole variable domain EPEVTQTPSHQVTQMGQEVILRCVPISNHLYFYWYRQILGQKVEFLVSFYNNEISEKSEIFDDQFSVERPDGSNFTLKIRSTKLEDSAMYFCASSVRDTEAFFGQGTRLTVV.

V usage is TRBV18 and J usage is TRBJ1-2; D is possibly TRBD1 (5 bases). V lost 3 bases and J lost 3, with 20 bases in between. CDR1 KGHSH and CDR2 LQKENI come from the germline V gene. This CDR3 is built from 17 residues. The CDR3 sequence: CASSPGVGGSSHYGYTF. In nucleotides, the CDR3 is TGTGCCAGCTCACCCGGCGTGGGGGGTTCTTCGCACTATGGCTACACCTTC.

The chain combines TRBV18 with TRBJ2-1; 8 nucleotides agree with TRBD1. The CDR3 consists of 12 residues. CDR1 and CDR2 from the germline V gene are KGHSH and LQKENI. The junction had 0 bases not matched to a gene; V was cut back by 4 bases and J by 7 bases. The CDR3, as DNA: TGTGCCAGCTCACGACAGGGGAATGAGCAGTTCTTC. It yields the protein CASSRQGNEQFF.

This chain connects TRBV9 to TRBJ1-2; a possible D gene is TRBD1 (5 bases). The germline CDR1 and CDR2 sequences are SGDLS and YYNGEE. This CDR3 spans 12 amino acids. V lost 0 bases and J 7 bases, leaving 7 bases between the germline ends. The CDR3 loop is CASSVGGGGYTF. The CDR3 region has the DNA TGTGCCAGCAGCGTAGGGGGCGGTGGCTACACCTTC.

V is TRBV28 and J is TRBJ2-7; D remains ambiguous. The V gene lost 10 bases and the J gene lost 0 bases, with 10 bases spanning the gap. This CDR3 spans 12 amino acids. Looked up from germline, CDR1 is MDHEN and CDR2 is SYDVKM. In DNA, the CDR3 is TGTGCCACCCACACCTCCTCCTACGAGCAGTACTTC. It encodes CATHTSSYEQYF. Full variable domain (remainder filled in from reference TRBV28 and TRBJ2-7): DVKVTQSSRYLVKRTGEKVFLECVQDMDHENMFWYRQDPGLGLRLIYFSYDVKMKEKGDIPEGYSVSREKKERFSLILESASTNQTSMYLCATHTSSYEQYFGPGTRLTVT.

This chain links TRBV5-1 with TRBJ1-2; 7 nucleotides agree with TRBD1. With V trimmed by 4 bases and J by 2 bases, 5 bases remained unmatched. The CDR3 is 14 amino acids. Germline lookup yields CDR1 SGHRS and CDR2 YFSETQ. The CDR3 DNA follows: TGCGCCAGCAGCACCTCAGGGGGAAACTATGGCTACACCTTC. The encoded protein is CASSTSGGNYGYTF.

This clone was observed once. V is TRBV5-1 and J is TRBJ2-5, with a weak D call TRBD2 (5 bases). The germline CDR1 and CDR2 sequences are SGHRS and YFSETQ. The CDR3 is 15 residues long. Deletions cut 0 bases from V and 4 bases from J, with 13 bases between. The CDR3 DNA is TGCGCCAGCAGCTTGGACGTAGCGAGCGGAGAGACCCAGTACTTC. It codes for CASSLDVASGETQYF.